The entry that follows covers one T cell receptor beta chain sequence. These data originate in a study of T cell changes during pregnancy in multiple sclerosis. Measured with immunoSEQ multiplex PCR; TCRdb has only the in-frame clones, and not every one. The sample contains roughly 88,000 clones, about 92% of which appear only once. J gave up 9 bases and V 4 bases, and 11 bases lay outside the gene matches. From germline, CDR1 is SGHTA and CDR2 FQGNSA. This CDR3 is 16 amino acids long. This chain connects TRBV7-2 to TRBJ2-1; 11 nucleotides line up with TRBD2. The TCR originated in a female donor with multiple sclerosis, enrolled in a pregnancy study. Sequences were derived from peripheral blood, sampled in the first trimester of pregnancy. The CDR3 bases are TGTGCCAGCAGCTCCCCTCTAGCGGGAGGTAAGAGTGAGCAGTTCTTC. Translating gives CASSSPLAGGKSEQFF.